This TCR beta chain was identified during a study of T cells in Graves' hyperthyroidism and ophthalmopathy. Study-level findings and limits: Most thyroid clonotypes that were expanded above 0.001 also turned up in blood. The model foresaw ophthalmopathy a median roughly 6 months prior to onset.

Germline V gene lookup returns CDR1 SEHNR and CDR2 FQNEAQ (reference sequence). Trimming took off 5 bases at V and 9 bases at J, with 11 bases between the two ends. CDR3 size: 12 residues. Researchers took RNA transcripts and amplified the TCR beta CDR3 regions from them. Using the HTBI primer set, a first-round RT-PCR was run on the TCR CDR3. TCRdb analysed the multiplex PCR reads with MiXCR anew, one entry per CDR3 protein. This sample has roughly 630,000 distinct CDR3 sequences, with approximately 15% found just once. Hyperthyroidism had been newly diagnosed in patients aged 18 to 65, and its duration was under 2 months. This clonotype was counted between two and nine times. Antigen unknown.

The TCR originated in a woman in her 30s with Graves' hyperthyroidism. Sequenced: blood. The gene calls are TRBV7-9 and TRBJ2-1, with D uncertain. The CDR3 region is CASSPRVAEQFF. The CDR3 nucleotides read TGTGCCAGCAGCCCTAGGGTAGCTGAGCAGTTCTTC.